The entry that follows covers one T cell receptor (beta chain) sequence. These data belong to a study of blood T cells in healthy people across ages. A sample-barcoded 5' primer and a J-beta primer mix were used in a second PCR of about 7 to 12 cycles. One entry per CDR3 protein, called by TCRdb with MiXCR from the 5' RACE reads. The sample consists of 1.5 million to 2 million distinct CDR3 sequences, roughly 50% of them appearing once. After removal of 3 bases from V and 1 base from J, the junction contained 5 bases not matched to a gene. Per germline, CDR1 SGHRS and CDR2 YFSETQ. This CDR3 is built from 15 residues.

The V and J genes are TRBV5-1 and TRBJ2-3, with 7 bases identical to TRBD2. Sequences were obtained from blood. The TCR was taken from a middle-aged woman in good health. CDR3 DNA: TGCGCCAGCAGCTCGACTAGCACGGGCACAGATACGCAGTATTTT. Translation: CASSSTSTGTDTQYF. The variable domain in full, completed from reference TRBV5-1 and TRBJ2-3, reads KAGVTQTPRYLIKTRGQQVTLSCSPISGHRSVSWYQQTPGQGLQFLFEYFSETQRNKGNFPGRFSGRQFSNSRSEMNVSTLELGDSALYLCASSSTSTGTDTQYFGPGTRLTVL.